The 22 T cell receptor beta chains listed next were all sequenced from one sample in a study of T-cell reconstitution after alpha-beta-depleted transplantation in children. Preparation of the TCRbeta library used unique molecular identifiers. MiXCR was run by TCRdb on the PCR reads, yielding one entry per CDR3 protein. Here the sample spans 440,000 or so distinct CDR3 sequences, approximately 42% being singletons. Source: PBMCs, taken before TCRalphabeta/CD19-depleted stem cell transplant. The receptors were sampled from a girl aged 2 to 9 with aplastic anemia, due to receive a stem cell transplant.

This clonotype came up many times. This rearrangement joins TRBV20-1 to TRBJ1-1, with a tentative D call TRBD1 (6 bases). The CDR3 is made up of 15 amino acids. The germline CDR1 and CDR2 sequences are DFQATT and SNEGSKA (reference sequence). The ends were cut back, 6 bases at V and 0 bases at J, with 17 bases in the middle. CDR3 in amino acids: CSAVDSGVLNTEAFF. In DNA, the CDR3 is TGCAGTGCCGTGGACAGCGGAGTTTTGAACACTGAAGCTTTCTTT.

This clonotype showed up many times. The chain employs TRBV20-1 and TRBJ1-5; 8 bases map to TRBD1. Trimming took 1 base from V and 0 from J; bases not matched to a gene: 8. This CDR3 spans 17 amino acids. Looked up from germline, CDR1 is DFQATT and CDR2 is SNEGSKA (reference sequence). DNA for the CDR3: TGCAGTGCTAGAGCACAGGGGGGACTTTATAGCAATCAGCCCCAGCATTTT. Its protein is CSARAQGGLYSNQPQHF.

This clonotype occurred many times. J is TRBJ2-3 and V is TRBV7-2; no definite D call. CDR1 is SGHTA and CDR2 is FQGNSA in the germline V gene. The CDR3 has 12 amino acids. Trimming removed 1 base at V and 5 bases at J, with 4 bases between. The CDR3, as DNA: TGTGCCAGCAGCTTAGGAGTAGATACGCAGTATTTT. Its translation is CASSLGVDTQYF.

This clonotype was seen more than once but under ten times. V usage is TRBV4-1 and J usage is TRBJ2-1, with 14 bases fitting TRBD2. The CDR3 covers 16 residues. Germline V lookup: CDR1 MGHRA, CDR2 YSYEKL. Trimming removed 4 bases from V and 8 bases from J; junction bases left unmatched: 7. CDR3 region: CASSLSWTSGGYEQFF. The CDR3 coding sequence is TGCGCCAGCAGCCTAAGCTGGACTAGCGGGGGGTATGAGCAGTTCTTC.

The chain employs TRBV6-1 and TRBJ2-3, with 7 bases fitting TRBD1. The CDR3 spans 17 residues. The germline gives CDR1 MNHNS, CDR2 SASEGT. The ends lost 6 bases at V and 0 bases at J; junction bases unmatched: 12. The CDR3 protein is CASSPGQVLPSTDTQYF. In nucleotides, the CDR3 is TGTGCCAGCAGCCCCGGACAGGTACTTCCTAGCACAGATACGCAGTATTTT.

The V call is TRBV20-1, the J call TRBJ2-1; TRBD2 matches at 7 bases. Trimming took 1 base from V and 6 from J; bases not matched to a gene: 9. Looked up from germline, CDR1 is DFQATT and CDR2 is SNEGSKA (reference sequence). The CDR3 covers 15 residues. The CDR3 DNA reads as TGCAGTGCTAGAGTGGGAGGGCTTAGGGCCAATGAGCAGTTCTTC. The encoded protein is CSARVGGLRANEQFF.

The chain couples TRBV5-1 to TRBJ1-1; TRBD1 aligns across 8 bases. J gave up 0 bases and V 4 bases, and 8 bases lay outside the gene matches. From germline, CDR1 is SGHRS and CDR2 YFSETQ. The CDR3 length is 16 residues. Here the CDR3 DNA reads TGCGCCAGCAGCGCCCTGGGACAGGCTTTGAACACTGAAGCTTTCTTT. Translated: CASSALGQALNTEAFF.

This clonotype was seen at least ten times. The J gene is TRBJ2-7, the V gene TRBV28; 8 bases are shared with TRBD2. This CDR3 has 15 amino acids. V trimming: 4 bases; J trimming: 1 base; junction bases outside the gene matches: 6. The germline V gene has CDR1 MDHEN and CDR2 SYDVKM. Here the CDR3 DNA reads TGTGCCAGCAGTTCTAAGCGGGAGTGGTCCTACGAGCAGTACTTC. As protein: CASSSKREWSYEQYF.

This clonotype was counted at least ten times. This rearrangement joins TRBV9 to TRBJ2-3; the D is unclear. The CDR3 consists of 13 residues. V lost 8 bases and J 2 bases, leaving 12 bases between the germline ends. Germline V gene lookup returns CDR1 SGDLS and CDR2 YYNGEE. The DNA of the CDR3 is TGTGCCAGTTCCAGGCAAAACACAGATACGCAGTATTTT. This codes for CASSRQNTDTQYF.

The J gene is TRBJ2-1, the V gene TRBV12-3 or TRBV12-4; 7 bases align to TRBD1. With 5 bases clipped from V and 6 bases from J, the junction kept 7 bases outside the gene matches. This CDR3 region has 14 residues. The CDR3 reads CASSLLRGLNEQFF. CDR3 sequence (DNA): TGTGCCAGCAGTCTACTGAGGGGGCTCAATGAGCAGTTCTTC.

This clonotype was detected ten times or more. This sequence joins TRBV20-1 and TRBJ1-2; D may be TRBD1 (5 bases). V lost 3 bases and J 5 bases, leaving 19 bases between the germline ends. CDR1 is DFQATT, CDR2 SNEGSKA, per germline (reference sequence). The CDR3 extends over 15 amino acids. In nucleotides, the CDR3 is TGCAGTGCTAGCCCATTAAGAGGGGCCGGGTATGGCTACACCTTC. Translation: CSASPLRGAGYGYTF.

There are many counts of this clonotype. The rearrangement joins TRBV6-6 to TRBJ2-2, with D tentatively TRBD2 (6 bases). V was clipped by 8 bases and J by 7 bases, with 14 bases between them. Germline CDR1 reads MNHNY; CDR2 reads SVGAGI (reference sequence). The CDR3 is 13 amino acids. The CDR3 reads CASRGALLGELFF. The CDR3 DNA is TGTGCCAGCCGCGGGGCCCTCCTCGGGGAGCTGTTTTTT.

The table lists this clonotype with a count of one. The chain links TRBV6-2 or TRBV6-3 to TRBJ2-3; a possible D gene is TRBD2 (5 bases). The CDR3 is made up of 16 amino acids. Germline loops: CDR1 MNHEY, CDR2 SVGEGT. The V and J ends lost 5 bases and 2 bases respectively, with 17 bases between them. CDR3 nucleotide sequence: TGTGCCAGCAGTGACCCAAGGAAGGAGGACACAGATACGCAGTATTTT. Translation gives CASSDPRKEDTDTQYF.

At least ten counts were recorded for this clonotype. J is TRBJ1-2 and V is TRBV20-1; 9 bases align to TRBD1. CDR1 is DFQATT and CDR2 is SNEGSKA in the germline V gene (reference sequence). Unmatched junction bases numbered 9, after V lost 0 bases and J lost 4 bases. The CDR3 sequence is 16 residues long. The CDR3 region has the DNA TGCAGTGCTAGAGATGTCACAGGGGGCGCAGTCTATGGCTACACCTTC. Its protein is CSARDVTGGAVYGYTF.

This clonotype has at least ten counts. The J gene is TRBJ2-1, the V gene TRBV12-3 or TRBV12-4, with 10 bases that match TRBD2. V shed 5 bases and J 4 bases; nucleotides not matched to a gene: 8. The CDR3 length is 16 residues. Here the CDR3 reads CASSPTLAGAYNEQFF. DNA of the CDR3: TGTGCCAGCAGTCCCACCCTAGCGGGAGCTTACAATGAGCAGTTCTTC.

This clonotype was seen a handful of times. The chain combines TRBV11-3 with TRBJ2-1, with TRBD2 matching 10 bases. V shed 1 base, J shed 7 bases, and the junction held 7 bases outside the gene matches. CDR1 SGHNT and CDR2 YENEEA come from the germline V gene. The CDR3 is 16 amino acids. The CDR3 reads CASSLGILAGVNEQFF. CDR3 nucleotides: TGTGCCAGCAGCTTAGGGATCCTAGCGGGAGTTAATGAGCAGTTCTTC.

This chain uses TRBV25-1 with TRBJ2-7, with a tentative D call TRBD1 (6 bases). CDR1 and CDR2 (germline): MGHDK, SYGVNS. V lost 9 bases and J lost 2, with 11 bases in between. The CDR3 runs to 12 residues. CDR3 protein: CASTGKTYEQYF. CDR3 bases: TGTGCCAGTACAGGGAAAACCTACGAGCAGTACTTC.

This clonotype was picked up many times. The chain couples TRBV29-1 to TRBJ2-5, with 9 bases matching TRBD1. V lost 4 bases to trimming and J lost 1 base; unmatched junction nucleotides: 7. The CDR3 runs 15 residues. Germline loops: CDR1 SQVTM, CDR2 ANQGSEA. CDR3 residues: CSVVPDRGSQETQYF. The CDR3 bases are TGCAGCGTTGTACCGGACAGGGGATCCCAAGAGACCCAGTACTTC. Using reference TRBV29-1 and TRBJ2-5 for the parts outside the CDR3, the full variable domain is SAVISQKPSRDICQRGTSLTIQCQVDSQVTMMFWYRQQPGQSLTLIATANQGSEATYESGFVIDKFPISRPNLTFSTLTVSNMSPEDSSIYLCSVVPDRGSQETQYFGPGTRLLVL.

This clonotype occurred many times. The chain employs TRBV5-1 and TRBJ1-2; TRBD1 aligns across 7 bases. Germline assignment: CDR1 SGHRS and CDR2 YFSETQ. The CDR3 has 16 amino acids. After removal of 5 bases from V and 4 bases from J, the junction contained 14 bases not matched to a gene. The CDR3 DNA reads as TGCGCCAGCAGTTCTGGGTCATCCGGGACAGCCTATGGCTACACCTTC. It encodes CASSSGSSGTAYGYTF.

The gene calls are TRBV9 and TRBJ2-3, with 11 bases identical to TRBD2. The length of the CDR3 is 16 residues. The ends lost 0 bases at V and 5 bases at J; junction bases unmatched: 5. The germline CDR1 and CDR2 sequences are SGDLS and YYNGEE. CDR3 DNA sequence: TGTGCCAGCAGCGTAGCAGGTAGCGGGAGGGGAGATACGCAGTATTTT. Protein: CASSVAGSGRGDTQYF.

This clonotype was recorded many times. V gene TRBV5-1 combines with J gene TRBJ2-2; the match to TRBD2 covers 10 bases. Germline values: CDR1 SGHRS, CDR2 YFSETQ. The trim removed 3 bases at V and 0 bases at J, leaving 2 bases unmatched. The CDR3 consists of 16 residues. CDR3: CASSSSGRANTGELFF. For the CDR3, the DNA is TGCGCCAGCAGCTCAAGCGGGAGGGCGAACACCGGGGAGCTGTTTTTT.

This clonotype occurred a few times. V usage is TRBV7-6 and J usage is TRBJ2-7; 9 nucleotides align to TRBD1. Losses at the gene ends were 5 bases for V and 4 bases for J; bases not matched to a gene: 9. Looked up from germline, CDR1 is SGHVS and CDR2 is FNYEAQ. The CDR3 extends over 15 amino acids. CDR3 residues: CASSPSQGALYEQYF. In DNA form, the CDR3 reads TGTGCCAGCAGCCCCTCACAGGGGGCGCTTTACGAGCAGTACTTC.